This is a list of T cell receptor beta chains from one sample in a study of blood T cell repertoires in COVID-19. Clones were sequenced by immunoSEQ multiplex PCR, and TCRdb holds only the in-frame ones, with some missing. Of some 460,000 clones listed, roughly 90% are singletons. The material sequenced was peripheral blood. The receptors derive from a woman aged 25 to 45 with acute or convalescent COVID-19. CDR3s include the opening cysteine and the closing phenylalanine or tryptophan.

>TRBJ2-3|TRBV3-1/TRBV3-2|14
CASSQAGVGGTQYF
>TRBJ1-6|TRBV7-9|15
CASSLGDRENSPLHF
>TRBJ2-1|TRBV4-1|16
CASSPAVAGAAGEQFF
>TRBJ1-1|TRBV7-9|15
CASRSQETLNTEAFF
>TRBJ2-3|TRBV7-3|16
CASSSGQGLWTDTQYF
>TRBJ2-2|TRBV27|15
CATRGDRGFTGELFF
>TRBJ2-2|TRBV11-2|16
CASSLLVQGVAGELFF
>TRBJ1-5|TRBV5-8|12
CASSFVNQPQHF
>TRBJ2-5|TRBV30|12
CAWSEGVQTQYF
>TRBJ1-2|TRBV5-4|15
CASSLEARAGHGYTF
>TRBJ1-5|TRBV7-9|14
CASSPAGLRQPQHF
>TRBJ2-7|TRBV6-5|15
CASSYQTGGYYEQYF
>TRBJ2-3|TRBV12-3/TRBV12-4|12
CASGPLLDTQYF
>TRBJ2-7|TRBV24-1|14
CATRGQGQSYEQYF
>TRBJ2-7|TRBV19|16
CASTNPGTGGEYEQYF
>TRBJ2-5|TRBV19|14
CASSMRGTEETQYF
>TRBJ2-1|TRBV5-4|17
CASSQKTSGGANNEQFF
>TRBJ2-3|TRBV4-2|16
CASSQDRGGGTDTQYF
>TRBJ2-7|TRBV28|12
CASGEGTYEQYF
>TRBJ2-3|TRBV19|17
CASSTPPGTDPGDTQYF
>TRBJ2-3|TRBV6-1|16
CASSEGYVRLTDTQYF
>TRBJ2-2|TRBV28|14
CASSSVQGPGELFF
>TRBJ2-7|TRBV27|13
CASSRSQGYEQYF
>TRBJ2-2|TRBV6-5|15
CASSYRQGNTGELFF
>TRBJ2-7|TRBV3-1/TRBV3-2|14
CASSDRDRPYEQYF
>TRBJ2-5|TRBV28|14
CASSHPGTQETQYF
>TRBJ1-5|TRBV24-1|13
CATTPGVGQPQHF
>TRBJ1-5|TRBV19|15
CASSTLEALNQPQHF
>TRBJ1-2|TRBV19|16
CASSTSPGGRSYGYTF
>TRBJ2-5|TRBV10-2|14
CASRWKMWAETQYF
>TRBJ2-3|TRBV30|12
CAWSGLTDTQYF
>TRBJ1-4|TRBV7-8|17
CASSSPDRGQGNEKLFF
>TRBJ2-3|TRBV15|15
CATSSQRGRGDTQYF
>TRBJ2-7|TRBV7-9|17
CASSLPKDRGIAYEQYF
>TRBJ2-7|TRBV2|13
CASSVSQSHEQYF
>TRBJ1-3|TRBV7-7|16
CASSVRQGASGNTIYF
>TRBJ1-1|TRBV9|14
CASSITGENTEAFF